This TCR beta chain was obtained from a study of breast tumors, draining lymph nodes, adjacent tissues. Study results and caveats: Tumor and nontumor repertoires were significantly more similar in luminal-like than in basal-like breast cancer.

V lost 5 bases and J lost 6, with 13 bases in between. The germline V gene encodes CDR1 SEHNR and CDR2 FQNEAQ (reference sequence). The CDR3 is made up of 13 amino acids. Comments on this clonotype: What it binds is unknown.

Via MiXCR, TCRdb re-called the multiplex PCR reads, giving one row per CDR3 protein. In the table there are over 150,000 distinct CDR3 sequences, 31% of which are singletons. Breast cancer patients provided tissue from their axillary draining lymph nodes. The TCR originated in a female donor with breast cancer. Some clones in this sample may be carry-over from other donors' samples. The chain links TRBV7-9 to TRBJ1-2; D perhaps matches TRBD1 (5 bases). Sequencing was performed on axillary lymph node tissue. The CDR3 DNA follows: TGTGCCAGCAGCAACAGCGGGGCACATGGCTACACCTTC. Protein: CASSNSGAHGYTF.